A single T cell receptor (beta chain) is shown here with its context. Antigen specificity is unknown. The data were obtained in a study of shared clonotypes between healthy human individuals. Findings and caveats of the study: Clonotypes shared by all four donors outscored non-shared clonotypes in generation probability.

Profiling relied on immunoSEQ multiplex PCR, and the TCRdb table lists in-frame clones only, not all of them. Of some 1.1 million clones listed, approximately 80% are singletons. This clonotype was obtained from a man between 18 and 29 years old in good health. Some clones in this sample may be carry-over from other donors' samples. The sample comprised memory CD4+ T cells from PBMCs. Subset described: CD45RA-negative fraction.

CDR3 coding DNA: TGTGCCAGCAGCTTAGGGACTGGCCCTTCCTACGAGCAGTACTTC. Its translation is CASSLGTGPSYEQYF. The chain has TRBV7-8 and TRBJ2-7; D perhaps matches TRBD2 (5 bases). The germline gives CDR1 SGHVS, CDR2 FQNEAQ. V dropped 1 base and J dropped 1 base, with 11 bases sitting between them. There are 15 residues in the CDR3.